Included here is one T cell receptor (beta chain) sequence, with context. CD8+ and CD4+ T cells taken from blood had their TCR beta sequenced. It was with random hexamers that 0.5 to 1 ug RNA was reverse transcribed. The CDR3 of TCR beta was amplified by immunoSEQ multiplex PCR across 54 Vbeta and 13 Jbeta. TCRdb called the immunoSEQ multiplex PCR reads again in MiXCR, with one record for every CDR3 protein. The repertoire consists of about 190,000 distinct CDR3 sequences, with approximately 95% occurring once and the leading ten covering around 0.092%. The data are from a study of CD8 T cells in Susac syndrome. As for the study in general: Patients with Susac syndrome, at blood draw, were therapy-naive, on corticosteroids, or on intravenous immunoglobulin alone.

Trimming cost V 0 bases and J 8 bases, with 10 bases left between them. The V gene's germline CDR1 is MNHEY and CDR2 SVGAGI. There are 14 residues in the CDR3. The material sequenced was CD4+ T cells from PBMCs. The sequence was obtained from a human donor with Susac syndrome. This sequence joins TRBV6-5 and TRBJ1-4, with D hard to call. The CDR3 DNA is TGTGCCAGCAGTTACTCAGGGTATGAGGAAAAACTGTTTTTT. Encoded protein: CASSYSGYEEKLFF.